This section outlines one TCR beta chain sequence together with its context. Per the study methods: Reference gene primer amplification gave estimated nucleated cell counts. The assay was immunoSEQ multiplex PCR, and TCRdb's table has in-frame clones only and misses some. V, J and clone size are taken as reported in that table, and D and trimming were inferred from the DNA itself. The sample shows roughly 53,000 clones, about nine tenths of them seen only once. Germline V gene sequence: CDR1 SGHNT, CDR2 YYREEE (reference sequence). This CDR3 contains 13 residues. Trimming removed 4 bases at V and 6 bases at J, with 10 bases between. The data are from a study of blood T cell repertoires in COVID-19. Study details: COVID-19 samples, acute and convalescent, were from the United States, Italy and Spain. PBMCs, B-cell-depleted T cells, or T cells provided the cDNA or gDNA that made up the material.

The rearrangement uses TRBV5-4 and TRBJ2-2, with a tentative D call TRBD1 (6 bases). The sequenced sample consisted of peripheral blood. The origin of this receptor is a man at least 80 years old with acute or convalescent COVID-19. The DNA of the CDR3 is TGTGCCAGCAGCAGCTACAGGGCCGGGGAGCTGTTTTTT. Encoded protein: CASSSYRAGELFF. Combining the CDR3 with reference TRBV5-4 and TRBJ2-2 gives the whole variable domain ETGVTQSPTHLIKTRGQQVTLRCSSQSGHNTVSWYQQALGQGPQFIFQYYREEENGRGNFPPRFSGLQFPNYSSELNVNALELDDSALYLCASSSYRAGELFFGEGSRLTVL.